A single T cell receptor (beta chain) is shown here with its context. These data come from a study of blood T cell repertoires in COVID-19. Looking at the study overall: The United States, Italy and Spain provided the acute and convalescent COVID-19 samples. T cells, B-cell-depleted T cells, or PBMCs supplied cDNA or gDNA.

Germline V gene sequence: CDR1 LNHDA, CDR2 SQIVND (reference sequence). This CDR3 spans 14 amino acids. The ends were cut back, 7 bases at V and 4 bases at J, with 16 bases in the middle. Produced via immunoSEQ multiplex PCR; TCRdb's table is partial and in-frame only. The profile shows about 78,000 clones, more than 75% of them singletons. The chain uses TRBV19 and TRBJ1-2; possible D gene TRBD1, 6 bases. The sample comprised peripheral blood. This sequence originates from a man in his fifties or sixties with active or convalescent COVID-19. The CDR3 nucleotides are TGTGCCAGTATCTCTGACAGGCCTGTCTATGGCTACACCTTC. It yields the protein CASISDRPVYGYTF.